Each of the 15 T cell receptor beta chains below was sequenced from the same sample in a study of blood T cells in healthy people across ages. Primed by a sample-barcoded 5' primer and a J-beta primer mix, a second PCR proceeded for 7 to 11 cycles. Each CDR3 protein gets one entry after TCRdb re-called the 5' RACE reads with MiXCR. Here the sample spans some 930,000 distinct CDR3 sequences, just under 30% being singletons. The sample was also linked to a second study, of T cells of mothers and their children.

Specimen: blood. The origin of the receptors is a woman aged 40 to 50 in good health.

There are a few counts of this clonotype. The CDR3 loop is CASSLGGQELYGYTF. For the CDR3, the DNA is TGCGCCAGCAGCTTGGGGGGACAGGAGCTTTATGGCTACACCTTC. The chain has TRBV5-1 and TRBJ1-2, with 8 bases identical to TRBD1. With V trimmed by 0 bases and J by 5 bases, 6 bases remained unmatched. Germline V gene lookup returns CDR1 SGHRS and CDR2 YFSETQ. The CDR3 sequence is 15 residues long.

The chain recombines TRBV4-1 with TRBJ1-2; no reliable D call. The germline CDR1 and CDR2 sequences are MGHRA and YSYEKL. Trimming took off 0 bases at V and 7 bases at J, with 9 bases between the two ends. The CDR3 is made up of 13 amino acids. CDR3 coding DNA: TGCGCCAGCAGCCAAGATCGCAGTGGTGGCTACACCTTC. Encoded protein: CASSQDRSGGYTF.

The table lists this clonotype with a few counts. Being one base from a much bigger clone, this may be a read error. This sequence joins TRBV7-6 and TRBJ1-2, with D perhaps matching TRBD1 (5 bases). Germline lookup yields CDR1 SGHVS and CDR2 FNYEAQ. This CDR3 is built from 13 residues. The CDR3 DNA is TGTGCCAGCAGCGCAGCGGGGGGGTATGGCCACACCTTC. Translated, it gives CASSAAGGYGHTF.

The chain combines TRBV29-1 with TRBJ1-2, with D maybe TRBD1 (6 bases). The CDR3 extends over 13 amino acids. From germline, CDR1 is SQVTM and CDR2 ANQGSEA. Trimming shortened V by 8 bases and J by 8 bases, and 21 bases separated the two germline ends. The CDR3 DNA sequence: TGCAGCTCGATCCAAACAGGGAGGGACGGCTACACCTTC. This encodes CSSIQTGRDGYTF.

This clonotype showed up just a few times. The chain combines TRBV27 with TRBJ2-2; perhaps TRBD2 as D (5 bases). Germline CDR1 reads MNHEY; CDR2 reads SMNVEV (reference sequence). This CDR3 has 14 amino acids. The germline V and J ends were trimmed by 10 bases and 1 base, with 13 bases remaining between them. The CDR3 loop is CATTTGVNTGELFF. The CDR3 DNA reads TGTGCCACAACCACCGGGGTGAACACCGGGGAGCTGTTTTTT.

The V and J genes are TRBV29-1 and TRBJ2-2; tentatively, D is TRBD1 (5 bases). V was clipped by 4 bases and J by 5 bases, with 11 bases between them. Germline values: CDR1 SQVTM, CDR2 ANQGSEA. This CDR3 has 13 residues. CDR3 sequence (DNA): TGCAGCGTTGCTTTGGCAGGGACCGGGGAGCTGTTTTTT. Protein sequence: CSVALAGTGELFF.

A remark on this clonotype: Given a much more abundant clone one base away, this may be a read error. This chain links TRBV27 with TRBJ2-7, with D possibly being TRBD2 (5 bases). Trimming pared 2 bases from V and 7 bases from J, leaving 18 bases between. The CDR3 extends over 15 amino acids. Per germline, CDR1 MNHEY and CDR2 SMNVEV (reference sequence). CDR3 in DNA: TGTGCCAGCAGTTTAAGGACGGACTTGGGTAATGAGCAGTACTTC. Protein product: CASSLRTDLGNEQYF.

The chain couples TRBV20-1 to TRBJ2-5; D uncertain. The CDR3 consists of 12 residues. Germline CDR1 is DFQATT and CDR2 is SNEGSKA (reference sequence). Trimming took off 5 bases at V and 0 bases at J, with 7 bases between the two ends. The CDR3 nucleotides are TGCAGTGCTGGAAAGAACCAAGAGACCCAGTACTTC. Its translation is CSAGKNQETQYF.

The CDR3 nucleotides are TGTGCCAGCCTAGGGGGCCTAGCGGGGGGCTACAATGAGCAGTACTTC. Protein product: CASLGGLAGGYNEQYF. The rearrangement links TRBV7-2 to TRBJ2-1; TRBD2 matches 11 bases. The DNA end lines up better with TRBJ2-7; the J call may be wrong. Germline V gene data show CDR1 as SGHTA and CDR2 as FQGNSA. The CDR3 extends over 16 amino acids.

The genes are TRBV27 and TRBJ2-1; TRBD1 matches at 8 bases. Trimming cost V 5 bases and J 2 bases; bases outside gene matches: 5. Germline values: CDR1 MNHEY, CDR2 SMNVEV (reference sequence). CDR3 size: 15 residues. This CDR3 is CASSQTGAAYNEQFF. The CDR3 coding sequence is TGTGCCAGCAGTCAGACAGGGGCCGCCTACAATGAGCAGTTCTTC.

This clonotype was recorded many times. The chain carries TRBV20-1 and TRBJ2-5; weak D call: TRBD1 (6 bases). The germline gives CDR1 DFQATT, CDR2 SNEGSKA (reference sequence). Trimming pared 0 bases from V and 1 base from J, leaving 12 bases between. The CDR3 has 15 amino acids. For the CDR3, the DNA is TGCAGTGCTAGAGATCAGCGGACAGCCCAAGAGACCCAGTACTTC. Amino acids: CSARDQRTAQETQYF.

Turning to this clonotype: It may be a read error: a sequence one base away is much more abundant. The chain uses TRBV5-1 and TRBJ2-1; the D is unclear. This CDR3 comprises 14 residues. V was pared by 3 bases and J by 8 bases, with 15 bases between. Germline CDR1 and CDR2: SGHRS and YFSETQ. The CDR3 DNA sequence: TGCGCCAGCAGCTCGAACCGGCCGACTGATGAGCAGTTCTTC. It yields the protein CASSSNRPTDEQFF.

As concerns this clonotype: A clone one base away is much larger, so this may be a read error. The V call is TRBV7-2, the J call TRBJ2-5; D not resolved. V lost 7 bases and J lost 11, with 17 bases in between. The CDR3 consists of 12 residues. Germline loops: CDR1 SGHTA, CDR2 FQGNSA. DNA of the CDR3: TGTGCCAGCACCTTGACGGAATACGGGCAGTACTTC. Translated: CASTLTEYGQYF.

This clonotype was picked up a small number of times. The chain joins TRBV6-2 or TRBV6-3 to TRBJ1-5; D unclear. Germline values: CDR1 MNHEY, CDR2 SVGEGT. CDR3 length equals 14 residues. The germline V and J ends were trimmed by 2 bases and 3 bases, with 8 bases remaining between them. Here the CDR3 reads CASSYGSPNQPQHF. As DNA, the CDR3 is TGTGCCAGCAGTTACGGGAGTCCCAATCAGCCCCAGCATTTT.

Concerning this clonotype: This may stem from a read error, because a much larger clone lies one nucleotide away. The rearrangement links TRBV3-1 to TRBJ2-5, with D uncertain. Trimming stripped 0 bases from V and 11 bases from J, with 13 bases between. This CDR3 has 13 residues. Germline V lookup: CDR1 LGHDT, CDR2 YNNKEL (reference sequence). The CDR3 coding sequence is TGTGCCAGCAGCCAAGATTTGGATCTCGGGCAGTACTTC. This sequence encodes CASSQDLDLGQYF.